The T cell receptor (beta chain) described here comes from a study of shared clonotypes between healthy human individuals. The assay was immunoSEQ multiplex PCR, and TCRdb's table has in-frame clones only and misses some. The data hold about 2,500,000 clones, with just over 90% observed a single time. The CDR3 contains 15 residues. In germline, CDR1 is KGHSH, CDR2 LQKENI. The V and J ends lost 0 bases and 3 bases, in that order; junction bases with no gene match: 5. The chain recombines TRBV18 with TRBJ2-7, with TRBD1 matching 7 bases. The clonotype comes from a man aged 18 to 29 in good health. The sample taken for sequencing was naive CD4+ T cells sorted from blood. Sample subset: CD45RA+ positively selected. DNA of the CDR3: TGTGCCAGCTCACCACCGGCAGGGGGTCGCTACGAGCAGTACTTC. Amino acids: CASSPPAGGRYEQYF.